This passage covers 18 T cell receptor beta chains from one sample sequenced in a study of T cell changes during pregnancy in multiple sclerosis. Here immunoSEQ multiplex PCR was the method, and the copy in TCRdb shows in-frame clones only, minus some. The sample records 35,000 to 40,000 clones, roughly nine tenths being singletons. Here the sequenced sample was CD8+ T cells from peripheral blood mononuclear cells, taken in the second trimester of pregnancy. The receptors originated from a female donor with multiple sclerosis, enrolled in a pregnancy study.

The chain links TRBV9 to TRBJ1-2; tentative D call: TRBD1 (5 bases). CDR1 SGDLS and CDR2 YYNGEE come from the germline V gene. Trimming left V 0 bases short and J 2 bases short, with 11 bases between. The CDR3 is made up of 15 amino acids. This chain's CDR3 is CASSVATANNYGYTF. In nucleotides, the CDR3 is TGTGCCAGCAGCGTAGCGACAGCGAACAACTATGGCTACACCTTC.

The chain carries TRBV4-1 and TRBJ1-1, with D hard to call. The germline V and J ends were trimmed by 4 bases and 8 bases, with 11 bases remaining between them. In germline, CDR1 is MGHRA, CDR2 YSYEKL. The CDR3 extends over 12 amino acids. DNA of the CDR3: TGCGCCAGCAGCCTAAATCGCGGCGAAGCTTTCTTT. Translation: CASSLNRGEAFF.

The rearrangement uses TRBV12-5 and TRBJ1-2; D is unresolved. Germline lookup yields CDR1 LGHNT and CDR2 FRNRAP. The V and J ends lost 5 bases and 5 bases respectively, with 15 bases between them. The CDR3 contains 14 residues. The CDR3 DNA reads TGTGCTAGTGGTCACGGATCCGCGGCATATGGCTACACCTTC. Its protein is CASGHGSAAYGYTF.

V is TRBV19 and J is TRBJ2-6, with D hard to call. Per germline, CDR1 LNHDA and CDR2 SQIVND (reference sequence). The length of the CDR3 is 15 residues. Trimming took off 7 bases at V and 4 bases at J, with 14 bases between the two ends. The CDR3 here is CASTPVTMGANVLTF. Written as DNA, the CDR3 is TGTGCCAGTACGCCAGTTACAATGGGGGCCAACGTCCTGACTTTC.

The gene calls are TRBV4-1 and TRBJ1-2, with TRBD1 identical over 7 bases. The germline gives CDR1 MGHRA, CDR2 YSYEKL. CDR3 length equals 19 residues. V lost 7 bases, J lost 5 bases, and 25 bases stayed unmatched. Here the CDR3 DNA reads TGCGCCAGCACCACTGAAGGGGAGACAGGGCCGTACTTTGGGTATGGCTACACCTTC. This sequence encodes CASTTEGETGPYFGYGYTF.

The chain joins TRBV7-8 to TRBJ1-1; 7 positions match TRBD1. The trim removed 1 base at V and 4 bases at J, leaving 3 bases unmatched. The CDR3 has 14 residues. Germline CDR1 is SGHVS and CDR2 is FQNEAQ. Here the CDR3 reads CASSLGAGGTEAFF. DNA for the CDR3: TGTGCCAGCAGCTTAGGAGCAGGGGGCACTGAAGCTTTCTTT.

This clone turned up a few times. The chain combines TRBV4-1 with TRBJ1-2, with TRBD1 matching over 9 bases. This CDR3 is 12 amino acids long. V lost 4 bases and J lost 8; bases outside the gene matches: 2. Germline CDR1 reads MGHRA; CDR2 reads YSYEKL. The CDR3, as DNA: TGCGCCAGCAGCCGGACAGGGGAAGGCTACACCTTC. Protein: CASSRTGEGYTF.

This rearrangement joins TRBV13 to TRBJ2-1; no reliable D call. The CDR3 is 12 amino acids. The V and J ends lost 8 bases and 10 bases respectively, with 15 bases between them. Per germline, CDR1 PRHDT and CDR2 FYEKMQ (reference sequence). CDR3 loop: CASSRGSYEQFF. The DNA for the CDR3 is TGTGCCAGCTCCCGTGGTAGCTACGAGCAGTTCTTC. The variable domain in full, completed from reference TRBV13 and TRBJ2-1, reads AAGVIQSPRHLIKEKRETATLKCYPIPRHDTVYWYQQGPGQDPQFLISFYEKMQSDKGSIPDRFSAQQFSDYHSELNMSSLELGDSALYFCASSRGSYEQFFGPGTRLTVL.

V is TRBV7-9 and J is TRBJ2-6, with TRBD2 identical over 8 bases. This CDR3 is built from 17 residues. In germline, CDR1 is SEHNR, CDR2 FQNEAQ (reference sequence). Trimming took 4 bases from V and 0 from J; bases not matched to a gene: 5. CDR3 nucleotide sequence: TGTGCCAGCAGCTCTTCGGGGGGGACCTCTGGGGCCAACGTCCTGACTTTC. Translated: CASSSSGGTSGANVLTF.

As DNA, the CDR3 is TGTGCCAGCAGTTTTACCGGGACAGGGGTAAACGAGCAGTACTTC. This encodes CASSFTGTGVNEQYF. The chain recombines TRBV7-8 with TRBJ2-7; 10 bases match TRBD1. Germline CDR1 and CDR2: SGHVS and FQNEAQ. This CDR3 has 15 amino acids. V was pared by 6 bases and J by 5 bases, with 10 bases of the junction left unmatched.

The chain combines TRBV30 with TRBJ1-1, with D possibly being TRBD1 (5 bases). This CDR3 has 12 residues. Germline V gene lookup returns CDR1 GTSNPN and CDR2 SVGIG (reference sequence). The germline V and J ends were trimmed by 1 base and 5 bases, with 8 bases remaining between them. CDR3 sequence: CAWSGQKTEAFF. The DNA for the CDR3 is TGTGCCTGGAGTGGACAGAAGACTGAAGCTTTCTTT.

This chain links TRBV19 with TRBJ1-1; D not certain. Germline V gene lookup returns CDR1 LNHDA and CDR2 SQIVND (reference sequence). CDR3 length equals 14 residues. The V and J ends lost 2 bases and 0 bases respectively, with 7 bases between them. CDR3 nucleotides: TGTGCCAGTAGTATAAACAGTTTGAACACTGAAGCTTTCTTT. Its translation: CASSINSLNTEAFF.

This sequence joins TRBV4-1 and TRBJ2-2; D may be TRBD2 (6 bases). The CDR3 has 14 residues. V lost 0 bases and J lost 7, with 9 bases in between. Germline V gene sequence: CDR1 MGHRA, CDR2 YSYEKL. CDR3 protein: CASSQDTGGGELFF. DNA for the CDR3: TGCGCCAGCAGCCAAGATACCGGGGGCGGGGAGCTGTTTTTT.

The J gene is TRBJ1-1, the V gene TRBV4-3; the match to TRBD1 covers 7 bases. Per germline, CDR1 LGHNA and CDR2 YSLEER. CDR3 length: 16 residues. The V gene end was trimmed by 0 bases and the J gene end by 11 bases; junction bases not matched to a gene: 15. CDR3: CASSQDLDLGGGWAFF. The CDR3 nucleotides are TGCGCCAGCAGCCAAGATCTTGATCTAGGGGGCGGTTGGGCTTTCTTT.

The chain joins TRBV27 to TRBJ1-1; maybe TRBD1 (5 bases). The CDR3 is 15 residues long. The ends were cut back, 2 bases at V and 0 bases at J, with 10 bases in the middle. Germline lookup yields CDR1 MNHEY and CDR2 SMNVEV (reference sequence). CDR3 DNA: TGTGCCAGCAGTTTAAGAGACAGATTGAACACTGAAGCTTTCTTT. Encoded protein: CASSLRDRLNTEAFF.

This chain uses TRBV10-1 with TRBJ1-1; D not certain. V lost 1 base and J lost 0, with 9 bases in between. This CDR3 is 15 amino acids long. The germline V gene has CDR1 WNHNN and CDR2 SYGVQD (reference sequence). CDR3 sequence: CASSEYEGMNTEAFF. The CDR3 nucleotides read TGCGCCAGCAGTGAGTACGAGGGAATGAACACTGAAGCTTTCTTT.

CDR3 DNA: TGTGCCAGCAGAACCCTGGGTCTCGCGGGACAGAGCTATGGCTACACCTTC. Translating gives CASRTLGLAGQSYGYTF. The chain recombines TRBV27 with TRBJ1-2, with 7 nucleotides matching TRBD1. V dropped 6 bases and J dropped 4; count of bases not matched to a gene: 17. The CDR3 is 17 amino acids. Germline V gene sequence: CDR1 MNHEY, CDR2 SMNVEV (reference sequence).

CDR3 protein: CASSFPQEETQYF. The DNA of the CDR3 is TGTGCCAGCAGCTTTCCGCAGGAAGAGACCCAGTACTTC. This sequence joins TRBV7-2 and TRBJ2-5; no definite D call. The CDR3 is made up of 13 amino acids. V dropped 3 bases and J dropped 3 bases, with 8 bases sitting between them. The germline gives CDR1 SGHTA, CDR2 FQGNSA. The full variable domain, with the rest looked up from reference TRBV7-2 and TRBJ2-5, is GAGVSQSPSNKVTEKGKDVELRCDPISGHTALYWYRQSLGQGLEFLIYFQGNSAPDKSGLPSDRFSAERTGGSVSTLTIQRTQQEDSAVYLCASSFPQEETQYFGPGTRLLVL.